Described below is a single TCR beta chain sequence and its context. Its cognate antigen is unknown. The data derive from a study of T cells in tuberculosis. Study in general: The T cells targeted glucose monomycolate, a mycobacterial lipid, via CD1B. Study-level points and caveats: Active tuberculosis cases were adults; controls were adolescents. GMM-specific TCRs were nearer to active tuberculosis alpha repertoires, suggesting expansion.

Clones were read by immunoSEQ multiplex PCR, and TCRdb kept only the in-frame ones, dropping some. The sample has about 25,000 clones; about 92% are singletons. J lost 2 bases, V lost 5 bases, and 9 bases had no gene match. The length of the CDR3 is 16 residues. Germline V gene lookup returns CDR1 SGDLS and CDR2 YYNGEE. Adolescents were screened for latent TB by skin test and IGRA. The genes are TRBV9 and TRBJ2-7; 11 nucleotides agree with TRBD1. Specimen: PBMCs. This TCR was sampled from a donor aged 10-30 years with latent tuberculosis or without tuberculosis infection. Some clones in this sample may be carry-over from other donors' samples. This CDR3 reads CASSQPGTGGPYEQYF. In nucleotides, the CDR3 is TGTGCCAGCAGTCAACCCGGGACAGGGGGTCCCTACGAGCAGTACTTC. Full variable domain (missing parts from reference TRBV9 and TRBJ2-7): DSGVTQTPKHLITATGQRVTLRCSPRSGDLSVYWYQQSLDQGLQFLIQYYNGEERAKGNILERFSAQQFPDLHSELNLSSLELGDSALYFCASSQPGTGGPYEQYFGPGTRLTVT.